One sample yielded the 17 T cell receptor beta chains listed below, sequenced in a study of pediatric ulcerative colitis. Only in-frame clones appear in the TCRdb table, and some are missing; sequencing was by immunoSEQ multiplex PCR. Of tens of thousands of clones listed, about 81% are singletons. Rectal tissue came from one to two pinch biopsies taken at colonoscopy. The material sequenced was gut tissue. Receptor source: a boy aged 10-17 years with severe ulcerative colitis.

The chain uses TRBV7-8 and TRBJ1-5; TRBD1 might be the D (6 bases). The CDR3 spans 17 residues. The germline gives CDR1 SGHVS, CDR2 FQNEAQ. V lost 3 bases, J lost 2 bases, and 17 bases lay in between. CDR3 protein: CASSFQGLGVRNQPQHF. As DNA, the CDR3 is TGTGCCAGCAGCTTCCAGGGGTTGGGGGTACGCAATCAGCCCCAGCATTTT.

The J gene is TRBJ2-5, the V gene TRBV5-1; D might be TRBD1 (5 bases). Germline-derived CDR1 and CDR2 are SGHRS and YFSETQ. This CDR3 contains 16 residues. Trimming took 7 bases from V and 1 from J, leaving 20 bases between them. This CDR3 is CASSLGALDGQETQYF. The CDR3 bases are TGCGCCAGCTCCCTTGGGGCGCTTGATGGCCAAGAGACCCAGTACTTC.

This rearrangement joins TRBV7-8 to TRBJ1-2, with D unclear. CDR3 length: 14 amino acids. Trimming pared 4 bases from V and 7 bases from J, leaving 16 bases between. Germline CDR1 reads SGHVS; CDR2 reads FQNEAQ. CDR3 nucleotide sequence: TGTGCCAGCAGCTATAAACGAAGGGCCGCTGGCTACACCTTC. As protein: CASSYKRRAAGYTF.

V is TRBV11-2 and J is TRBJ1-2; D unclear. The V and J ends lost 5 bases and 8 bases respectively, with 15 bases between them. Germline V lookup: CDR1 SGHAT, CDR2 FQNNGV. This CDR3 spans 13 amino acids. CDR3 sequence (DNA): TGTGCCAGCAGCCTTCTCTTAACCGGCGGCTACACCTTC. Translating it yields CASSLLLTGGYTF.

This chain joins TRBV18 and TRBJ2-1; 7 nucleotides line up with TRBD2. This CDR3 has 12 amino acids. V dropped 3 bases and J dropped 9; count of bases not matched to a gene: 2. The germline gives CDR1 KGHSH, CDR2 LQKENI. The CDR3 bases are TGTGCCAGCTCACCTGGGGGGGGTGAGCAGTTCTTC. Amino acid sequence: CASSPGGGEQFF.

The chain links TRBV11-3 to TRBJ1-1, with 11 bases lining up with TRBD1. V shed 4 bases and J 4 bases; nucleotides not matched to a gene: 2. The CDR3 contains 14 residues. Germline CDR1 reads SGHNT; CDR2 reads YENEEA. CDR3 sequence reads: CASSSGQGGTEAFF. CDR3 bases: TGTGCCAGCAGCTCGGGACAGGGGGGCACTGAAGCTTTCTTT. Based on the CDR3 plus reference TRBV11-3 and TRBJ1-1, the full variable domain is EAGVVQSPRYKIIEKKQPVAFWCNPISGHNTLYWYLQNLGQGPELLIRYENEEAVDDSQLPKDRFSAERLKGVDSTLKIQPAELGDSAVYLCASSSGQGGTEAFFGQGTRLTVV.

The chain joins TRBV2 to TRBJ2-7, with 7 bases aligning to TRBD1. Germline CDR1 reads SNHLY; CDR2 reads FYNNEI. The junction had 0 bases not matched to a gene; V was cut back by 1 base and J by 0 bases. This CDR3 spans 14 amino acids. CDR3 in DNA: TGTGCCAGCAGTGAAGGGGACAGCTCCTACGAGCAGTACTTC. Translating it yields CASSEGDSSYEQYF.

The chain uses TRBV25-1 and TRBJ2-3; a possible D gene is TRBD2 (7 bases). This CDR3 has 15 residues. The V gene lost 2 bases and the J gene lost 10 bases, with 19 bases spanning the gap. Germline-derived CDR1 and CDR2 are MGHDK and SYGVNS. The CDR3 bases are TGTGCCAGCAGTGAAAGACTTAGTGGGGGGGCCGCGCAGTATTTT. It is translated as CASSERLSGGAAQYF.

V usage is TRBV27 and J usage is TRBJ2-2, with D maybe TRBD2 (5 bases). The germline V gene encodes CDR1 MNHEY and CDR2 SMNVEV (reference sequence). The CDR3 loop spans 14 amino acids. V shed 4 bases and J shed 1 base, with 7 bases lying between them. CDR3 nucleotide sequence: TGTGCCAGCAGTTCTGGACTGAACACCGGGGAGCTGTTTTTT. It specifies CASSSGLNTGELFF.

DNA of the CDR3: TGTGCCACCAGCTTAGACTTTACTAGCACAGATACGCAGTATTTT. Its translation: CATSLDFTSTDTQYF. The V and J genes are TRBV15 and TRBJ2-3; D gene ambiguous. V lost 5 bases to trimming and J lost 0 bases, with 12 bases between them. The length of the CDR3 is 15 residues. Germline CDR1 and CDR2: LNHNV and YYDKDF (reference sequence).

This chain links TRBV7-8 with TRBJ2-7; 9 nucleotides align to TRBD1. The germline V gene encodes CDR1 SGHVS and CDR2 FQNEAQ. The J segment lost 9 bases and the V segment lost 5 bases, leaving 14 bases of the junction unmatched. The CDR3 is made up of 15 amino acids. The CDR3 here is CASSLPPGTGSGQYF. The CDR3 DNA reads as TGTGCCAGCAGCCTCCCCCCCGGGACAGGGAGCGGGCAGTACTTC.

V and J are TRBV28 and TRBJ1-2, with 9 bases that match TRBD1. This CDR3 has 17 amino acids. Per germline, CDR1 MDHEN and CDR2 SYDVKM. V was pared by 5 bases and J by 6 bases, with 16 bases of the junction left unmatched. CDR3 loop: CASSPGGTAGQGNGYTF. CDR3 DNA: TGTGCCAGCAGTCCCGGGGGTACTGCGGGACAGGGTAATGGCTACACCTTC.

DNA for the CDR3: TGTGCCAGCAGTTACCGGTTTGGGGGGCCCAACACCGGGGAGCTGTTTTTT. Translation: CASSYRFGGPNTGELFF. This sequence joins TRBV27 and TRBJ2-2, with D perhaps TRBD1 or TRBD2 (6 bases each). The CDR3 sequence is 17 residues long. In germline, CDR1 is MNHEY, CDR2 SMNVEV (reference sequence). V was shortened by 4 bases and J by 2 bases, with 17 bases between the two germline ends.

J is TRBJ1-2 and V is TRBV6-5; D is perhaps TRBD1 (5 bases). The CDR3 covers 16 residues. From germline, CDR1 is MNHEY and CDR2 SVGAGI. Between the trimmed V and J ends, which lost 2 bases and 1 base, there was a span of 14 bases. The CDR3 loop reads CASSYPIGGGNYGYTF. The CDR3 nucleotides read TGTGCCAGCAGTTACCCGATTGGGGGGGGTAACTATGGCTACACCTTC.

The sample holds one count of this clone. The chain uses TRBV9 and TRBJ2-4; D is uncertain. This CDR3 is built from 15 residues. In germline, CDR1 is SGDLS, CDR2 YYNGEE. The V end was cut by 5 bases, the J end by 8 bases, with 20 bases between. The CDR3 loop reads CASSATDWNWDIQYF. The CDR3 DNA reads TGTGCCAGCAGTGCCACAGATTGGAATTGGGACATTCAGTACTTC.

The chain has TRBV7-3 and TRBJ1-2, with 7 bases matching TRBD1. Losses at the gene ends were 5 bases for V and 3 bases for J; bases not matched to a gene: 12. CDR1 SGHTA and CDR2 FQGTGA come from the germline V gene. This CDR3 is built from 16 residues. The CDR3 reads CASSEYDDRADYGYTF. The CDR3 nucleotides read TGTGCCAGCAGCGAATACGATGACAGGGCCGACTATGGCTACACCTTC.

This clone was seen just once. This chain connects TRBV5-1 to TRBJ1-1; D remains unclear. The CDR3 spans 13 residues. Trimming took 1 base from V and 4 from J, leaving 8 bases between them. From germline, CDR1 is SGHRS and CDR2 YFSETQ. This CDR3 is CASSLIGSTEAFF. CDR3 nucleotide sequence: TGCGCCAGCAGCTTGATAGGGAGCACTGAAGCTTTCTTT. Drawing the rest from reference TRBV5-1 and TRBJ1-1, the complete variable domain is KAGVTQTPRYLIKTRGQQVTLSCSPISGHRSVSWYQQTPGQGLQFLFEYFSETQRNKGNFPGRFSGRQFSNSRSEMNVSTLELGDSALYLCASSLIGSTEAFFGQGTRLTVV.